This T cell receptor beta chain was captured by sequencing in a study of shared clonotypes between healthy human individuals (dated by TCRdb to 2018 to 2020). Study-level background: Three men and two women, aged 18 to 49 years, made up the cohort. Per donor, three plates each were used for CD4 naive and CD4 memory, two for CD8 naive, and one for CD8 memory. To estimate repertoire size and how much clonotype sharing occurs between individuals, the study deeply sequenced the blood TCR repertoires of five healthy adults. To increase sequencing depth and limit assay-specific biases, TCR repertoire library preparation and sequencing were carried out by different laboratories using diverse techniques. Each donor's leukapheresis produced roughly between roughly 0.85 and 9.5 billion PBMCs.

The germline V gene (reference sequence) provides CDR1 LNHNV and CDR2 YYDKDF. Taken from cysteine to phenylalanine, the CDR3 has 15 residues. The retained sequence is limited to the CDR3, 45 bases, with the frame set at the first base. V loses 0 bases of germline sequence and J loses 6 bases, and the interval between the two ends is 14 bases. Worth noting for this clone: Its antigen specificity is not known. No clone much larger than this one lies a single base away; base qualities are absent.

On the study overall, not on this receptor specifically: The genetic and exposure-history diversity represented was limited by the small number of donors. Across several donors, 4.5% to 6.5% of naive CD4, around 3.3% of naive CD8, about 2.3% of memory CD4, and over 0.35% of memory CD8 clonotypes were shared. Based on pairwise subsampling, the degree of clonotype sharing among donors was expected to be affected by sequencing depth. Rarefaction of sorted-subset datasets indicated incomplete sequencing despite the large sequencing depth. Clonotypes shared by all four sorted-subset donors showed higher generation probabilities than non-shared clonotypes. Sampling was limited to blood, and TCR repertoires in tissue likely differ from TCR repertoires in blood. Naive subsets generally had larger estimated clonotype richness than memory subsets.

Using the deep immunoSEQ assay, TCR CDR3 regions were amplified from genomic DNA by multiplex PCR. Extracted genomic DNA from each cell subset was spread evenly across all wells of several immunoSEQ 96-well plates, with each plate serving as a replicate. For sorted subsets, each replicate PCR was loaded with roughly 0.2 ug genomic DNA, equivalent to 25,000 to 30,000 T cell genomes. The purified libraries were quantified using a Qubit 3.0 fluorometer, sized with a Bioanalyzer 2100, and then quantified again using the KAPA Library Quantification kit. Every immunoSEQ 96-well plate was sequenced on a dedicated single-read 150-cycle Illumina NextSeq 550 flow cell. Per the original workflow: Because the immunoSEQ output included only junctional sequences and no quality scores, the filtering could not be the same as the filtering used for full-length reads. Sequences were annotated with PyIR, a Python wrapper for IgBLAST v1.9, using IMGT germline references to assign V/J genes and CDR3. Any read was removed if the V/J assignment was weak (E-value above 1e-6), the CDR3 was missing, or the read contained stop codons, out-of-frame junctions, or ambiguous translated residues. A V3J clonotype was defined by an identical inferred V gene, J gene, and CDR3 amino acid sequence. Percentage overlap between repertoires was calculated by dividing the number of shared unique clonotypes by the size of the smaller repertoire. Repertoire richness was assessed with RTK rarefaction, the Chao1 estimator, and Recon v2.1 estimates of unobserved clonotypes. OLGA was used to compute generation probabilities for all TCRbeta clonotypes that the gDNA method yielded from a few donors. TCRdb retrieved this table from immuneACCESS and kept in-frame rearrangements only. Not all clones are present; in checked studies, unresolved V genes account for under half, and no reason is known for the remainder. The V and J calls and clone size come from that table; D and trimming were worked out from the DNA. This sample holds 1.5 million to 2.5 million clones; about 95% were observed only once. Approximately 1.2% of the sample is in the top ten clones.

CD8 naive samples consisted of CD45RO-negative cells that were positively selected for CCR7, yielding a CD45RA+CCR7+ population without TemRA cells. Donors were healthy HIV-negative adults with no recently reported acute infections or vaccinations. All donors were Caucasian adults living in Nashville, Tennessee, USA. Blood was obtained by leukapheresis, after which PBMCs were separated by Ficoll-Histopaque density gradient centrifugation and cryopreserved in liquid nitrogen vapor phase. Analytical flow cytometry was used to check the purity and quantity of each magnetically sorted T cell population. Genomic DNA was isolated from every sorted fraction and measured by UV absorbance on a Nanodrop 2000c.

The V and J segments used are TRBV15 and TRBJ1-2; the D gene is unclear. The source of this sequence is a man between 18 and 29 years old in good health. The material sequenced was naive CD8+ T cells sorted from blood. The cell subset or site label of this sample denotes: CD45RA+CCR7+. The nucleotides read TGTGCCACCAGCAGAGATTTATTAGTTGGGAATGGCTACACCTTC. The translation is CATSRDLLVGNGYTF.